This passage covers 20 T cell receptor beta chains from one sample sequenced in a study of cytomegalovirus exposure and HLA in healthy donors. It was with 60 Vbeta and 13 Jbeta primers that the PCR ran. Profiling relied on immunoSEQ multiplex PCR, and the TCRdb table lists in-frame clones only, not all of them. The sample records about 130,000 clones, about 78% being singletons. Sample: PBMCs. The receptor set was obtained from a young man in good health and CMV-seronegative.

This clone has just one count. The chain carries TRBV2 and TRBJ2-7; D may be TRBD1 (6 bases). The CDR3 runs to 14 residues. The germline CDR1 and CDR2 sequences are SNHLY and FYNNEI. Trimming took off 4 bases at V and 1 base at J, with 11 bases between the two ends. CDR3 protein: CASSADSHSYEQYF. For the CDR3, the DNA is TGTGCCAGCAGTGCGGACAGTCATTCCTACGAGCAGTACTTC.

The chain recombines TRBV30 with TRBJ1-1, with D perhaps matching TRBD1 (5 bases). Germline V gene sequence: CDR1 GTSNPN, CDR2 SVGIG (reference sequence). This CDR3 is 12 amino acids long. V lost 3 bases, J lost 5 bases, and 10 bases lay in between. The CDR3 DNA is TGTGCCTGGAGGGGGGGGTCAACTGAAGCTTTCTTT. Protein: CAWRGGSTEAFF.

This chain connects TRBV7-8 to TRBJ2-5; 9 bases map to TRBD2. The CDR3 runs 14 residues. The germline V gene has CDR1 SGHVS and CDR2 FQNEAQ. With 1 base clipped from V and 7 bases from J, the junction kept 4 bases outside the gene matches. The CDR3 sequence is CASSLDERGATQYF. DNA for the CDR3: TGTGCCAGCAGCTTAGACGAGCGGGGGGCGACCCAGTACTTC.

This clone was seen once. The rearrangement joins TRBV30 to TRBJ2-3, with D perhaps matching TRBD1 (6 bases). This CDR3 region has 15 residues. Germline lookup yields CDR1 GTSNPN and CDR2 SVGIG (reference sequence). V was pared by 0 bases and J by 0 bases, with 10 bases between. In nucleotides, the CDR3 is TGTGCCTGGAGTGTCAAGGGGGTGAGCACAGATACGCAGTATTTT. This encodes CAWSVKGVSTDTQYF.

The V and J genes are TRBV5-4 and TRBJ1-1, with D tentatively TRBD1 (5 bases). The CDR3 covers 18 residues. The germline V gene has CDR1 SGHNT and CDR2 YYREEE (reference sequence). V lost 0 bases and J 0 bases, leaving 18 bases between the germline ends. CDR3 DNA sequence: TGTGCCAGCAGCTTGGCCGATAGGACACGAACTATGAACACTGAAGCTTTCTTT. Protein product: CASSLADRTRTMNTEAFF.

This clone was picked up a small number of times. The chain joins TRBV2 to TRBJ2-3; tentative D call: TRBD2 (5 bases). Per the germline V gene, CDR1 is SNHLY and CDR2 is FYNNEI. The CDR3 sequence is 14 residues long. Trimming removed 2 bases from V and 1 base from J, with 7 bases in between. CDR3 loop: CASSETGGTDTQYF. Written as DNA, the CDR3 is TGTGCCAGCAGTGAAACCGGGGGCACAGATACGCAGTATTTT.

The V gene is TRBV5-1, the J gene TRBJ2-5; 7 bases align to TRBD2. The V segment lost 0 bases and the J segment 9 bases; nucleotides outside the gene matches: 5. The V gene's germline CDR1 is SGHRS and CDR2 YFSETQ. This CDR3 is 13 amino acids long. In DNA form, the CDR3 reads TGCGCCAGCAGCTTGGGGGCGGGGAGGGCCCAGTACTTC. Translation: CASSLGAGRAQYF.

The chain uses TRBV9 and TRBJ2-7; 8 nucleotides match TRBD1. The length of the CDR3 is 15 residues. Germline V gene sequence: CDR1 SGDLS, CDR2 YYNGEE. V shed 0 bases and J 3 bases; nucleotides not matched to a gene: 5. This chain's CDR3 is CASSVGTGGHYEQYF. CDR3 sequence (DNA): TGTGCCAGCAGCGTAGGCACAGGGGGACACTACGAGCAGTACTTC.

There are a few counts of this clone. Relative to the germline gene, one junction end is altered; a read error may explain this. The rearrangement links TRBV7-9 to TRBJ2-2; TRBD1 matches 10 bases. Germline-derived CDR1 and CDR2 are SEHNR and FQNEAQ (reference sequence). CDR3 length: 16 amino acids. CDR3 in DNA: TGTTCCAGCAGCAAGTCCGGGACAGGGGCCACCGGGGAGCTGTTTTTT. Protein: CSSSKSGTGATGELFF. Filled out from reference TRBV7-9 and TRBJ2-2, the complete variable domain reads DTGVSQNPRHKITKRGQNVTFRCDPISEHNRLYWYRQTLGQGPEFLTYFQNEAQLEKSRLLSDRFSAERPKGSFSTLEIQRTEQGDSAMYLCSSSKSGTGATGELFFGEGSRLTVL.

This clone was seen a handful of times. Different DNA sequences within this sample yield the same CDR3. The chain combines TRBV15 with TRBJ2-1, with 7 bases lining up with TRBD2. The CDR3 has 13 residues. Per the germline V gene, CDR1 is LNHNV and CDR2 is YYDKDF (reference sequence). V shed 3 bases and J 6 bases; nucleotides not matched to a gene: 2. In nucleotides, the CDR3 is TGTGCCACCAGCAGGACGGGGGGCAATGAGCAGTTCTTC. Amino acid sequence: CATSRTGGNEQFF.

The rearrangement links TRBV19 to TRBJ1-5; 7 bases are a match to TRBD1. The CDR3 has 14 amino acids. V was clipped by 8 bases and J by 5 bases; unmatched bases: 9. CDR1 and CDR2 from the germline V gene are LNHDA and SQIVND (reference sequence). Written as DNA, the CDR3 is TGTGCCAGTTCTCGGGACAGCGCTTATCAGCCCCAGCATTTT. Translation: CASSRDSAYQPQHF.

The rearrangement links TRBV19 to TRBJ1-2, with D unclear. This CDR3 is 14 amino acids long. Trimming took off 0 bases at V and 6 bases at J, with 11 bases between the two ends. Per germline, CDR1 LNHDA and CDR2 SQIVND (reference sequence). The CDR3: CASSIDLEGDGYTF. The CDR3 region has the DNA TGTGCCAGTAGTATAGATCTTGAGGGCGATGGCTACACCTTC.

This clone has just one count. The CDR3 sequence is CASRQGAAVTPLHF. CDR3 nucleotide sequence: TGTGCCAGCAGACAGGGGGCCGCAGTTACACCCCTCCACTTT. This chain uses TRBV6-5 with TRBJ1-6; 9 bases agree with TRBD1. Per germline, CDR1 MNHEY and CDR2 SVGAGI. V trimming: 6 bases; J trimming: 11 bases; junction bases outside the gene matches: 8. This CDR3 comprises 14 residues.

This clone was picked up a small number of times. V gene TRBV1 combines with J gene TRBJ2-3; TRBD1, the table's D call, lacks a check against the DNA. TRBV1 is recorded as a pseudogene. The length of the CDR3 is 10 residues. The CDR3 DNA follows: TGCTCGGCGTGGGCGAATACGCAGTATTTT. Translating it yields CSAWANTQYF.

The chain carries TRBV19 and TRBJ1-2, with unresolved D. Trimming cost V 2 bases and J 2 bases, with 6 bases left between them. The CDR3 consists of 13 residues. Germline CDR1 is LNHDA and CDR2 is SQIVND (reference sequence). In DNA form, the CDR3 reads TGTGCCAGTAGTATAACCGGGAACTATGGCTACACCTTC. Protein product: CASSITGNYGYTF.

CDR3: CASTPGTMNTEAFF. For the CDR3, the DNA is TGTGCCAGCACCCCTGGGACAATGAACACTGAAGCTTTCTTT. V is TRBV9 and J is TRBJ1-1; D is possibly TRBD1 (6 bases). The CDR3 extends over 14 amino acids. V was pared by 6 bases and J by 0 bases, with 12 bases between. Germline values: CDR1 SGDLS, CDR2 YYNGEE.

The chain carries TRBV4-1 and TRBJ2-4; 10 bases fit TRBD2. Per germline, CDR1 MGHRA and CDR2 YSYEKL. The V gene end was trimmed by 1 base and the J gene end by 1 base; junction bases not matched to a gene: 16. This CDR3 region has 21 residues. The CDR3 bases are TGCGCCAGCAGCCAAGGAAGCGTGAGAGCGGGGGGGGGTGGGGCCAAAAACATTCAGTACTTC. Encoded protein: CASSQGSVRAGGGGAKNIQYF.

This chain connects TRBV2 to TRBJ2-3; TRBD1 matches at 9 bases. CDR3 length equals 17 residues. V lost 5 bases, J lost 1 base, and 10 bases stayed unmatched. The germline V gene has CDR1 SNHLY and CDR2 FYNNEI. This CDR3 is CASSPLNRGLGTDTQYF. The CDR3 DNA reads TGTGCCAGCAGTCCTCTCAACAGGGGGCTTGGCACAGATACGCAGTATTTT.

The V and J genes are TRBV10-1 and TRBJ2-1, with 10 nucleotides matching TRBD2. This CDR3 is built from 18 residues. Germline trimming cut 5 bases from V and 5 bases from J; bases unmatched to any gene: 15. CDR1 WNHNN and CDR2 SYGVQD come from the germline V gene (reference sequence). CDR3 amino acids: CASSLVRLAGARNNEQFF. In DNA form, the CDR3 reads TGCGCCAGCAGTTTGGTCAGGCTAGCGGGGGCCCGTAACAATGAGCAGTTCTTC.

Notes on this clone: The junction shows a germline mismatch at one end, possibly a read error. The J gene is TRBJ2-5, the V gene TRBV6-1; 14 positions match TRBD2. Germline V CDR1 and CDR2: MNHNS, SASEGT. The CDR3 has 15 residues. CDR3 DNA sequence: TGTGCCAGCAGGGGGACCGGGACTAGCGGGGGCTCCCGTAACTTC. Residues: CASRGTGTSGGSRNF.